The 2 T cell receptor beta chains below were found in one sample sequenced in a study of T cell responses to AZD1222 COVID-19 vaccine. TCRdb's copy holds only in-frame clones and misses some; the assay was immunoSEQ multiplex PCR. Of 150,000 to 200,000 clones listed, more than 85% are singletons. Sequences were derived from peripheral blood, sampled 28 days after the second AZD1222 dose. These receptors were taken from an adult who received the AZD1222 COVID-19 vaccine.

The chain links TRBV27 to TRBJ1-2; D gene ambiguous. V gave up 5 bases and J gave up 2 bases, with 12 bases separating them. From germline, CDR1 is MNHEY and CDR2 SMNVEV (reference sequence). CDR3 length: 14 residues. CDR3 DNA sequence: TGTGCCAGCAGTATGGCCGCACGGAACTATGGCTACACCTTC. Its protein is CASSMAARNYGYTF.

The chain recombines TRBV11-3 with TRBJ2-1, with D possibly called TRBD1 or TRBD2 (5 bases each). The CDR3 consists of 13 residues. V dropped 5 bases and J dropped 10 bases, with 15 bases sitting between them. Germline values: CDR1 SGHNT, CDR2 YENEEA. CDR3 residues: CASSPGPLEEQFF. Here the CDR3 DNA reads TGTGCCAGCAGCCCGGGACCATTAGAAGAGCAGTTCTTC.